Listed below are T cell receptor beta chains from one sample, sequenced in a study of blood T cell repertoires in COVID-19. Repertoires were generated with immunoSEQ multiplex PCR, while TCRdb's copy carries only in-frame clones and drops some. Of a few hundred thousand clones in the sample, approximately 90% are singletons; the top ten hold under 2.5%. The sequenced material came from PBMCs or T cells enriched from blood (not recorded which). The origin of the receptors is a woman aged 40 to 49 with acute COVID-19. Each CDR3 is given with its conserved first and last residue. The order of the fields is J gene, D gene, clone size, V gene, CDR3 length, CDR3 DNA, CDR3 protein. A D gene is named only where the DNA matches it firmly. The size entry is marked missing in some rows and otherwise reads once, few, many or a size class.

J: TRBJ1-2; D: TRBD1; size: -; V: TRBV4-2; length: 17; DNA: TGTGCCAGCAGCCAAGATCTAAACGCAGGGGGCAGGTATGGCTACACCTTC; CDR3: CASSQDLNAGGRYGYTF
J: TRBJ2-2; D: -; size: once; V: TRBV7-9; length: 14; DNA: TGTGCCAGCAGCGAAGCAGGGAACACCGGGGAGCTGTTTTTT; CDR3: CASSEAGNTGELFF
J: TRBJ1-5; D: -; size: -; V: TRBV2; length: 14; DNA: TGTGCCAGCAGTCTCGACCGAGGTGGGCAGCCCCAGCATTTT; CDR3: CASSLDRGGQPQHF
J: TRBJ1-2; D: TRBD1; size: -; V: TRBV30; length: 12; DNA: TGTGCCCGATCAGGGGGCGATCAGGGCTACACCTTC; CDR3: CARSGGDQGYTF
J: TRBJ2-1; D: -; size: -; V: TRBV7-2; length: 14; DNA: TGTGCCAGCAGCTTTGGGGGGGCTGGGAATGAGCAGTTCTTC; CDR3: CASSFGGAGNEQFF
J: TRBJ1-4; D: TRBD1; size: -; V: TRBV5-1; length: 15; DNA: TGCGCCAGCAGCTTGGCAGGGGGCTCTAATGAAAAACTGTTTTTT; CDR3: CASSLAGGSNEKLFF
J: TRBJ2-1; D: TRBD2; size: few; V: TRBV10-3; length: 15; DNA: TGTGCCATCAGTGAGTCAGGGCTAGCGGGAGGGGAGCAGTTCTTC; CDR3: CAISESGLAGGEQFF
J: TRBJ1-4; D: -; size: -; V: TRBV12-3/TRBV12-4; length: 13; DNA: TGTGCCAGCAGCGCGGGACCCTATGAAAAACTGTTTTTT; CDR3: CASSAGPYEKLFF
J: TRBJ1-5; D: -; size: -; V: TRBV6-1; length: 16; DNA: TGTGCCAGCAGTGAAGCTGCCGTCTATAGCAATCAGCCCCAGCATTTT; CDR3: CASSEAAVYSNQPQHF
J: TRBJ1-4; D: -; size: -; V: TRBV2; length: 15; DNA: TGTGCCAGCAGTGAATGGGGAGGGATTAATGAAAAACTGTTTTTT; CDR3: CASSEWGGINEKLFF
J: TRBJ2-2; D: -; size: -; V: TRBV21-1; length: 16; DNA: TGTGCCAGCGTACCGGGACTAGCGGGAGGAACCGGGGAGCTGTTTTTT; CDR3: CASVPGLAGGTGELFF
J: TRBJ1-5; D: -; size: -; V: TRBV18; length: 14; DNA: TGTGCCAGCTCACCACAGGGGGTTGATCAGCCCCAGCATTTT; CDR3: CASSPQGVDQPQHF
J: TRBJ1-6; D: TRBD1; size: -; V: TRBV6-5; length: 15; DNA: TGTGCCAGCAGTTACTCGAGGGGGCAGGGTTCACCCCTCCACTTT; CDR3: CASSYSRGQGSPLHF
J: TRBJ2-4; D: TRBD2; size: -; V: TRBV28; length: 16; DNA: TGTGCCAGCAGTGCCCACCAGGGAGGGCTTAAAAACATTCAGTACTTC; CDR3: CASSAHQGGLKNIQYF
J: TRBJ2-4; D: TRBD2; size: -; V: TRBV2; length: 16; DNA: TGTGCCAGCAGTGGACTAGCGGGGGGATACAAAAACATTCAGTACTTC; CDR3: CASSGLAGGYKNIQYF
J: TRBJ2-2; D: -; size: few; V: TRBV3-1/TRBV3-2; length: 12; DNA: TGTGCCAGCAGCATCCTTCGGGGGGAGCTGTTTTTT; CDR3: CASSILRGELFF
J: TRBJ2-5; D: TRBD2; size: -; V: TRBV5-1; length: 17; DNA: TGCGCCAGCAGCTTGGGAACTAGCGGGGGAACACAAGAGACCCAGTACTTC; CDR3: CASSLGTSGGTQETQYF
J: TRBJ1-3; D: -; size: -; V: TRBV5-1; length: 16; DNA: TGCGCCAGCAGCAGGGACGGCGCGGGGTCCGGAAACACCATATATTTT; CDR3: CASSRDGAGSGNTIYF
J: TRBJ2-7; D: -; size: -; V: TRBV7-9; length: 12; DNA: TGTGCCAGCAGCTCCAGGGTCTACGAGCAGTACTTC; CDR3: CASSSRVYEQYF
J: TRBJ1-2; D: -; size: -; V: TRBV7-2; length: 15; DNA: TGTGCCAGCAGCTTAGATTCAGGACGGGAGGGTGGCTACACCTTC; CDR3: CASSLDSGREGGYTF
J: TRBJ1-6; D: -; size: -; V: TRBV7-8; length: 15; DNA: TGTGCCAGCAGCTTAGAGAGGGCCTATAATTCACCCCTCCACTTT; CDR3: CASSLERAYNSPLHF
J: TRBJ2-7; D: TRBD2; size: -; V: TRBV7-8; length: 14; DNA: TGTGCCAGCAGCTTAGTACGGGGGGGCCGCGAGCAGTACTTC; CDR3: CASSLVRGGREQYF
J: TRBJ2-1; D: TRBD1; size: few; V: TRBV19; length: 15; DNA: TGTGCCAGTAGTAGCGCCTTTGAGGGGGCAGAAGAGCAGTTCTTC; CDR3: CASSSAFEGAEEQFF
J: TRBJ1-1; D: TRBD1; size: -; V: TRBV5-1; length: 15; DNA: TGCGCCAGCAGCTTGTACCGGACAGGGACCACTGAAGCTTTCTTT; CDR3: CASSLYRTGTTEAFF
J: TRBJ1-2; D: -; size: -; V: TRBV6-5; length: 13; DNA: TGTGCCAGCACCTCGATAGCTAACTATGGCTACACCTTC; CDR3: CASTSIANYGYTF
J: TRBJ1-1; D: -; size: -; V: TRBV11-3; length: 20; DNA: TGTGCCAGCAGCTTAGAGGTCTGGTTCGGGGGGCTGGATCCGAACACTGAAGCTTTCTTT; CDR3: CASSLEVWFGGLDPNTEAFF
J: TRBJ2-1; D: TRBD2; size: -; V: TRBV5-1; length: 14; DNA: TGCGCCAGCAGCGGACTAGGACCCTACAATGAGCAGTTCTTC; CDR3: CASSGLGPYNEQFF
J: TRBJ2-2; D: TRBD2; size: -; V: TRBV5-5; length: 18; DNA: TGTGCCAGCAGCTTAGGGGAACTAGCGGGGGCCTACACCGGGGAGCTGTTTTTT; CDR3: CASSLGELAGAYTGELFF
J: TRBJ1-1; D: -; size: -; V: TRBV19; length: 11; DNA: TGTGCCAGTCGTAGGGGGGGTGAAGCTTTCTTT; CDR3: CASRRGGEAFF
J: TRBJ2-3; D: -; size: -; V: TRBV6-2/TRBV6-3; length: 14; DNA: TGTGCCAGCAGTTACTCGTCCTCGGCAGATACGCAGTATTTT; CDR3: CASSYSSSADTQYF
J: TRBJ1-5; D: TRBD1; size: -; V: TRBV6-5; length: 15; DNA: TGTGCCAGCAGTTCCGACAGGGGAGGCAATCAGCCCCAGCATTTT; CDR3: CASSSDRGGNQPQHF
J: TRBJ2-7; D: TRBD2; size: -; V: TRBV2; length: 15; DNA: TGTGCCAGCAGGAGGAGCGGGGGGAGCTCCTACGAGCAGTACTTC; CDR3: CASRRSGGSSYEQYF
J: TRBJ2-7; D: -; size: -; V: TRBV7-9; length: 11; DNA: TGTGCCAGCAGCCGCGGGGCCGAGCAGTACTTC; CDR3: CASSRGAEQYF
J: TRBJ2-1; D: TRBD2; size: once; V: TRBV11-3; length: 13; DNA: TGTGCCAGCAGCGGAGGACTAGCCGCTGAGCAGTTCTTC; CDR3: CASSGGLAAEQFF
J: TRBJ2-1; D: TRBD2; size: -; V: TRBV4-3; length: 17; DNA: TGCGCCAGCAGCCAAGACCAATGGCGGGAGGGTGGCAATGAGCAGTTCTTC; CDR3: CASSQDQWREGGNEQFF
J: TRBJ2-6; D: -; size: -; V: TRBV10-3; length: 15; DNA: TGTGCCTCCGGACAGGGACTATTAGGGGCCAACGTCCTGACTTTC; CDR3: CASGQGLLGANVLTF
J: TRBJ2-3; D: -; size: -; V: TRBV7-6; length: 17; DNA: TGTGCCAGCAGCTTAGCTGCCAGGGCCCCTAGCACAGATACGCAGTATTTT; CDR3: CASSLAARAPSTDTQYF
J: TRBJ2-5; D: TRBD2; size: -; V: TRBV5-5; length: 15; DNA: TGTGCCAGCAGCGTCCGGTTAGCGGGGGGTGAGACCCAGTACTTC; CDR3: CASSVRLAGGETQYF
J: TRBJ1-5; D: -; size: once; V: TRBV6-1; length: 14; DNA: TGTGCCAGCAGTGAAGGCAGGGGCAATCAGCCCCAGCATTTT; CDR3: CASSEGRGNQPQHF
J: TRBJ1-5; D: TRBD1; size: -; V: TRBV6-5; length: 13; DNA: TGTGCCAGCAGGGGGACAGGGGGCCAGCCCCAGCATTTT; CDR3: CASRGTGGQPQHF
J: TRBJ1-1; D: -; size: once; V: TRBV27; length: 13; DNA: TGTGCCAGCAGTTTGCAGGAGAACACTGAAGCTTTCTTT; CDR3: CASSLQENTEAFF
J: TRBJ1-3; D: -; size: few; V: TRBV20-1; length: 13; DNA: TGCAGTGCTAGTATACAGGGCGGGAACACCATATATTTT; CDR3: CSASIQGGNTIYF
J: TRBJ1-1; D: -; size: -; V: TRBV11-2; length: 14; DNA: TGTGCCAGCAGCTTAGCCCCTCCGAACACTGAAGCTTTCTTT; CDR3: CASSLAPPNTEAFF
J: TRBJ1-5; D: TRBD1; size: -; V: TRBV7-9; length: 15; DNA: TGTGCCAGCAGCCCCATTGGGACAGGGAGCGGGCCCCAGCATTTT; CDR3: CASSPIGTGSGPQHF
J: TRBJ1-2; D: -; size: -; V: TRBV28; length: 15; DNA: TGTGCCAGCAGTTTAGGGGGGGCGCGTTTCCATGGCTACACCTTC; CDR3: CASSLGGARFHGYTF
J: TRBJ1-1; D: -; size: -; V: TRBV19; length: 13; DNA: TGTGCCAGTAGTACTCGGTCAGGGGTTGAAGCTTTCTTT; CDR3: CASSTRSGVEAFF
J: TRBJ2-1; D: -; size: -; V: TRBV18; length: 15; DNA: TGTGCCAGCTCACCACTCCCGCGGGTCGGCAATGAGCAGTTCTTC; CDR3: CASSPLPRVGNEQFF
J: TRBJ2-2; D: TRBD2; size: -; V: TRBV5-6; length: 13; DNA: TGTGCCAGCAGCTCGGGGGGTTCCGGGGAGCTGTTTTTT; CDR3: CASSSGGSGELFF